This TCR beta chain was recorded in a study of cytomegalovirus exposure and HLA in healthy donors (dated by TCRdb to about 2017). Looking at the study overall: In an earlier analysis of several hundred of the donors, around 300 Gb of sequence data and approximately 100 million unique TCR beta sequences from about 179 million T cells were reported. Donor age, sex, ethnicity and CMV serostatus were compiled together with the repertoire data. Rather than drawing on any new phenotypic data, the later analysis identified candidate immune exposures from TCR beta sequences and the way those sequences occurred across donors. Among approximately 370 genotyped donors of the cohort, an average of around 250,000 unique TCR beta nucleotide sequences was sequenced per donor, of which approximately 18% were non-productive. Because of strong linkage in the cohort, five DR-DQ haplotypes were treated as single units for association and clustering. About 300 gigabases of sequencing data and around 80 million unique TCR sequences made up an early release that covered nearly 650 HLA-typed donors. The genetic ancestry cluster associated with self-reported Caucasian donors included around 76% of the roughly 400 genotyped donors. Every discovery cohort repertoire had been produced on one sequencing platform. Class I and class II HLA loci were covered by the typing at four-digit resolution. The number of typed donors differed by locus: roughly 620-630 for A, B, C, DRB1 and DQB1; 500 to 550 for DQA1; 600 to 610 for DPA1; and around 470 for DPB1. A later genetic analysis used genome-wide SNP genotypes for about three fifths of the 666 donors, treating that subset as a discovery cohort. To predict cytomegalovirus infection status, the study brought together high-throughput TCR immunosequencing, statistical association of individual TCRs with disease status, and machine learning. The study was designed to test whether signatures of past pathogen exposure could be identified by cataloging public T cell receptors. A later analysis re-examined previously published TCR beta repertoires from 500 to 700 donors and added high-resolution HLA genotyping to investigate patterns of TCR occurrence. The study profiled the T cell repertoires of under 850 subjects by immunosequencing and related them to cytomegalovirus serostatus. To decide whether each TCR beta V gene segment behaved as functional or pseudogenic, an earlier analysis of approximately 620 of the donors relied on high-throughput TCR beta sequencing. Besides the first cohort of about 730 subjects, a separate validation cohort made up of 120 different subjects was used. Findings and caveats that apply to the study as a whole: It was suggested by the authors that the approach could potentially be generalized to other disease states and immunological phenotypes. Compared with equally common non-associated chains, HLA-associated TCR beta chains in a later analysis were more clonally expanded and had lower generation probabilities. Some IMGT-functional V segments, including TRBV6-2 and TRBV6-3, could not be distinguished by the 87-base-pair reads and were therefore excluded. The only immune exposure information available for the cohort was CMV serostatus. Because some donors lacked HLA typing at each locus, the association tests relied only on the typed subset. According to a later analysis, TCR association rates differed among HLA loci, with DRB1 alleles showing the most associated TCRs and HLA-C alleles showing the fewest. The earlier analysis of some 560 of the donors excluded roughly 16 rarely observed V segments, including chromosome 9 orphons, because counts were too low. Specific HLA alleles were associated with some 15,000 TCR beta sequences at a false discovery rate of 0.05 in a later analysis. A cluster of highly shared sequence variants was judged likely to represent a technical artifact of the sequencing pipeline. Cytomegalovirus status was reported to be diagnosed by the classifier with high specificity and sensitivity in both the original and validation cohorts. In an earlier analysis of around 600 of the donors, most TCR beta V segments appeared in productive rearrangements about 87% or about 30% of the time, broadly matching IMGT annotations. The presence/absence analyses assumed that sequencing depth was roughly uniform across donors, and that assumption may not be true. A later genetic analysis reported fewer N-insertions in productive TCRs among donors in an Asian-associated ancestry cluster than the approximately 700-donor mean. According to a later analysis, most CMV-associated TCR beta chains appeared to be HLA-restricted, and the HLA associations seemed to be driven largely by CMV exposure. When HLA alleles, especially DR and DQ, strongly co-occurred, attributing TCR associations to individual alleles was difficult. Several of the top co-occurrence clusters appeared to be linked to parvovirus B19, influenza, CMV and Epstein-Barr virus, according to a later analysis. Linkage disequilibrium might explain the correlated functional status among segregating V segments, but an unknown experimental factor could not be excluded. Most TCR sequences were observed very rarely across donors, whereas some public TCRs were present in many individuals. The study listed around 160 TCR beta chains as associated with cytomegalovirus. A later genetic analysis associated a missense DCLRE1C variant with V-gene and J-gene trimming of TCR beta chains, and an independent cohort replicated the association. The cohort was sequenced for TCR beta chains only, and without alpha or paired-chain data the features that could be detected were limited. A further reported finding was that TCR beta sequences accurately predicted the HLA-A and HLA-B alleles for most subjects in the first cohort. Three of the identified cytomegalovirus-associated TCR beta chains were confirmed in vitro to be specific for cytomegalovirus antigens.

With regard to this clone: Its antigen remains unidentified. No base qualities exist here, and no much larger clone lies one base off it.

The cohort consisted of 666 healthy bone marrow donors. All cohort members were sampled while nominally healthy, although unrecorded immune exposures were likely present. The donor was CMV seropositive and belonged to the group of 250 to 350 seropositive cohort members. Each donor provided a peripheral blood sample, and peripheral blood mononuclear cells were used for TCR beta sequencing. Genomic DNA extraction from the blood cell samples was performed with the Qiagen DNeasy Blood Extraction Kit. Inclusive of the bounding cysteine and phenylalanine, the CDR3 is 20 residues long. Here the CDR3 DNA is all that survives: 60 bases in frame from base 1. V loses 6 bases at its end and J loses 0 bases; junction bases beyond the gene matches: 17. CDR1 and CDR2, looked up from the germline V gene, are SNHLY and FYNNEI. Library preparation was by the immunoSEQ multiplex PCR assay. For the multiplex PCR, a mixture combining 60 forward primers for TCR Vbeta segments and 13 reverse primers for TCR Jbeta segments was used. The CDR3 region of rearranged TCR beta genes was amplified from genomic DNA by a multiplex PCR assay. Amplified TCR beta libraries were sequenced as 87-base-pair reads on the Illumina HiSeq System. As for the original processing: A later analysis counted about 80 million unique TCR beta chains across the 550 to 750 repertoires, and roughly 11 million of these chains were shared by at least two donors. Raw reads were error-corrected and collapsed into unique sequences by a nearest-neighbor algorithm in which closely related sequences were merged to remove PCR and sequencing errors. CDR3 sequences were aligned to IMGT reference sequences to assign V, D and J gene segments. Each retained sequence needed at least a six-nucleotide match to both a V gene segment and a J gene segment. Rearrangements were classified as productive when the CDR3 lacked stop codons and remained in frame with V and J, and all other rearrangements were classified as non-productive. Following IMGT convention, CDR3 was defined as the stretch from the second conserved V-encoded cysteine up to the conserved J-encoded phenylalanine. Sequences without an unambiguous match to a single V gene segment were excluded from the earlier analysis of several hundred of the donors. An earlier analysis of about 590 of the donors classified V segments as functional when productive rearrangements were above 56.7% and as segregating when the standard deviation between donors was above 5%. To diagnose cytomegalovirus status from the catalog of TCR beta chain sequences, a statistical classification framework was built. In a later analysis, TCR nucleotide sequences were compared against IMGT/GENE-DB human TR gene sequences so that V and J genes could be assigned. A later analysis assigned CDR3 sequences and most-parsimonious VDJ recombination scenarios with the TCRdist pipeline. A later analysis defined each TCR beta chain by its CDR3 amino acid sequence plus V-gene family, and excluded reads lacking a unique V-gene family. In a later analysis, around 600 highly shared, low-generation-probability nucleotide sequences were removed to address suspected cross-contamination and a sequencing artifact. For each public chain, a later analysis derived a clonal expansion index from normalized ranks of inferred template counts within each repertoire. Generation probabilities in a later analysis came from a VDJ recombination model fitted to out-of-frame rearrangements, and those results were checked against IGoR. In a later analysis, hypergeometric tests were used to score TCR-TCR, TCR-HLA and TCR-CMV co-occurrence, with a repertoire-size bias correction applied to TCR pairs. In a later analysis, false discovery rates were estimated by permuting HLA or CMV assignments 20 times. A later analysis grouped co-occurring TCRs with DBSCAN, adding TCRdist sequence similarity when clustering within HLA-allele-positive subsets. For co-occurrence clustering, repertoires with fewer than 30,000 or more than 120,000 public chains were excluded, along with five repertoires with anomalous nucleotide sharing. Entries here come from immuneACCESS through TCRdb and include only in-frame sequences with V and J called. Some clones fail to appear in such tables; in the studies checked, an unresolved V gene covers under half of the shortfall, and the cause of the remainder is unknown. V, J and clone size are taken as reported in that table, and D and trimming were inferred from the DNA itself. This sample has 95,000 to 150,000 clones in its table, and approximately 80% of those were observed once. The ten most abundant clones make up more than 8% of the sample.

Here the chain combines TRBV2 and TRBJ1-5; 10 middle bases align to TRBD1. The sequence was collected from a man aged 25 to 40 in good health and CMV-seropositive. The sample comprised PBMCs. The DNA sequence is given as TGTGCCAGCAGCACCCTTAGAGGACAGGGGGGATTTATTAGCAATCAGCCCCAGCATTTT. It translates to CASSTLRGQGGFISNQPQHF. The CDR3 plus the reference TRBV2 and TRBJ1-5 genes for the other parts give the full variable domain: EPEVTQTPSHQVTQMGQEVILRCVPISNHLYFYWYRQILGQKVEFLVSFYNNEISEKSEIFDDQFSVERPDGSNFTLKIRSTKLEDSAMYFCASSTLRGQGGFISNQPQHFGDGTRLSIL.